This passage covers 8 T cell receptor beta chains from one sample sequenced in a study of tumor and adjacent non-tumor tissue in lung cancer. The library came from three nested PCR rounds adapted from ARM-PCR protocols. One entry per CDR3 protein, called by TCRdb with MiXCR from the multiplex PCR reads. The sample has around 70,000 distinct CDR3 sequences; 73% are singletons. This sample's RNA came from whole unsorted tissue. The sample was lung tumor tissue. The receptors stem from a man in his 60s with non-small cell lung cancer.

Turning to this clonotype: A much larger clone lies one base from this, so it may be a read error. The J gene is TRBJ1-5, the V gene TRBV29-1; weak D call: TRBD1 (5 bases). CDR1 and CDR2 (germline): SQVTM, ANQGSEA. CDR3 length equals 12 residues. The CDR3 here is CGVGQGQQPQHF. DNA for the CDR3: TGCGGCGTTGGCCAGGGCCAACAGCCCCAGCATTTT.

Points on this clonotype: This CDR3 fails to terminate in the conserved phenylalanine or tryptophan, so it likely reflects a read error. The rearrangement links TRBV6-1 to TRBJ2-1, with a weak D call TRBD2 (8 bases). Germline V CDR1 and CDR2: MNHNS, SASEGT. The CDR3 extends over 15 amino acids. V lost 4 bases, J lost 11 bases, and 21 bases lay in between. DNA for the CDR3: TGTGCCAGCAGTGCGACTAGCGCCAGGGGGAATAAGCAGTTCTTA. This translates into CASSATSARGNKQFL.

This clonotype was recorded once. Germline and junction disagree at one end, which may indicate a read error. The chain combines TRBV10-3 with TRBJ2-5, with no clear D. The germline V gene has CDR1 ENHRY and CDR2 SYGVKD. CDR3 size: 15 residues. The CDR3 region has the DNA TGTGCCATCAGTGAGTCGGCGGACGGTCGAGAGACCCAGTATTTC. This sequence encodes CAISESADGRETQYF.

Remarks on this clonotype: Being one base from a much bigger clone, this may be a read error. The chain has TRBV28 and TRBJ2-2; the D is unclear. Germline V gives CDR1 MDHEN, CDR2 SYDVKM. The ends were cut back, 6 bases at V and 5 bases at J, with 10 bases in the middle. This CDR3 is 13 amino acids long. CDR3 sequence reads: CASRTTYTGELFF. The CDR3 bases are TGTGCCAGCAGGACCACATATACCGGGGAGCTGTTTTTT.

The chain uses TRBV28 and TRBJ2-4, with 10 positions matching TRBD1. The CDR3 length is 13 residues. Trimming took 9 bases from V and 4 from J; bases not matched to a gene: 3. Germline CDR1 and CDR2: MDHEN and SYDVKM. The CDR3 nucleotides are TGTGCCAGTCGGACAGGGGGAAAAAACATTCAGTACTTC. It encodes CASRTGGKNIQYF.

Remarks on this clonotype: An end of the junction does not agree with germline; a read error may underlie this. The J gene is TRBJ2-2, the V gene TRBV6-5, with TRBD2 as a possible D gene (5 bases). Germline lookup yields CDR1 MNHEY and CDR2 SVGAGI. The CDR3 runs 15 residues. This CDR3 is CDSSYKGARAGELFF. CDR3 nucleotides: TGTGACAGCAGTTACAAGGGAGCGAGGGCCGGGGAGCTGTTTTTT.

In this sample, this clonotype turned up many times. This chain connects TRBV30 to TRBJ2-1; TRBD2 matches 10 bases. J gave up 6 bases and V 5 bases, and 4 bases lay outside the gene matches. The CDR3 spans 13 residues. Germline V CDR1 and CDR2: GTSNPN, SVGIG (reference sequence). DNA of the CDR3: TGTGCCTGGGCTAGCGGGAGAGGCAATGAGCAGTTCTTC. It is translated as CAWASGRGNEQFF. The full variable domain, completed using reference TRBV30 and TRBJ2-1, is SQTIHQWPATLVQPVGSPLSLECTVEGTSNPNLYWYRQAAGRGLQLLFYSVGIGQISSEVPQNLSASRPQDRQFILSSKKLLLSDSGFYLCAWASGRGNEQFFGPGTRLTVL.

The chain links TRBV14 to TRBJ2-7; 9 bases are a match to TRBD2. With V trimmed by 0 bases and J by 5 bases, 8 bases remained unmatched. Germline assignment: CDR1 SGHDN and CDR2 FVKESK. This CDR3 comprises 16 residues. CDR3 DNA sequence: TGTGCCAGCAGCCAAGAGTCACTAGCGGGCAGTCACGAGCAGTACTTC. Its protein product is CASSQESLAGSHEQYF. The variable domain in full, with the rest retrieved from reference TRBV14 and TRBJ2-7, is EAGVTQFPSHSVIEKGQTVTLRCDPISGHDNLYWYRRVMGKEIKFLLHFVKESKQDESGMPNNRFLAERTGGTYSTLKVQPAELEDSGVYFCASSQESLAGSHEQYFGPGTRLTVT.